This T cell receptor beta chain was sequenced during a study of Ad26.COV2.S vaccination and SARS-CoV-2 variants (dated by TCRdb to the early 2020s). About the investigation overall: TCRbeta repertoire sequencing was used to assess the specificity and breadth of SARS-CoV-2-reactive T cell receptors after Ad26.COV2.S vaccination. The TCR-sequenced set comprised approximately 32 samples: 19 Ad26.COV2.S vaccine recipients, 5 placebo recipients and 8 SARS-CoV-2 convalescent individuals. On the study overall, not on this receptor specifically: Comparable non-spike TCR breadth was observed between vaccine and placebo recipients, consistent with only spike being contained in the vaccine. Ad26.COV2.S recipients had higher spike-specific TCR breadth than placebo recipients (P = 0.0014). Substantial breadth of spike-specific CD8+ and CD4+ T cell responses was reported after vaccination. According to the authors, total T cell responses may have been underestimated by the TCR breadth and depth analyses.

The immunoSEQ Assay was used to sequence TCRbeta CDR3 regions. After extraction, genomic DNA underwent amplification by bias-controlled multiplex PCR, followed by high-throughput sequencing. As for the original processing: To quantify the absolute abundance of every unique TCRbeta CDR3 region, sequences were collapsed and filtered. T cell fraction was estimated by normalizing TCRbeta template counts to usable DNA, with usable DNA measured through amplification of reference genes found in all nucleated cells. Repertoire TCRs were annotated as SARS-CoV-2-specific by exact matching of V gene, CDR3 amino acid sequence and J gene to a known reactive TCR set. The reference SARS-CoV-2 TCR set was derived from MIRA and filtered for enrichment in COVID-19-positive ImmuneCODE repertoires, a step that removed public or cross-reactive TCRs. Based on the MIRA antigens, annotated TCRs were further analysed at the level of specific ORF or position within ORF. Breadth was defined as the number of annotated unique rearrangements divided by the total number of unique productive rearrangements, and depth was defined as the summed frequency of the annotated unique rearrangements. Group comparisons of TCR breadth used two-sided Wilcoxon rank-sum tests. In TCRdb, the immuneACCESS table is reduced to in-frame sequences with V and J assigned. These tables do not hold every clone; where another copy was compared, an unresolved V gene accounts for under half, and the others remain unexplained. V and J calls and clone size are copied from that table; D and trimming were computed from the DNA. The sample table lists 300,000 to 400,000 clones, approximately 90% of them with a count of one. The ten largest clones capture about 3.8% of the sample.

This clone has only one observation. Its antigen remains undetermined. Per-base quality was not reported, and no clone a single base away is much larger than it. Other DNA sequences of this sample code for an identical CDR3. Between the V and J ends, shortened by 0 bases and 5 bases respectively, the junction contains 11 bases. There are 14 amino acids in the CDR3, from cysteine to phenylalanine inclusive. The CDR3 DNA has 42 bases and is translated from base 1. Taken from the germline V gene, the CDR1 and CDR2 loops are SGHRS and YFSETQ. The label giving this sample's time point can be read as: individuals recovered from natural SARS-CoV-2 infection.

The chain is encoded by TRBV5-1 joined to TRBJ1-2; a tentative D match to TRBD1 spans 6 bases. This receptor was obtained from a human donor who had recovered from COVID-19. The material sequenced was peripheral blood, taken after recovery from COVID-19. The CDR3 region has the sequence CASSLEGGPYGYTF. DNA sequence: TGCGCCAGCAGCTTGGAGGGGGGACCATATGGCTACACCTTC.